Each of the 21 T cell receptor beta chains below was sequenced from the same sample in a study of cytomegalovirus exposure and HLA in healthy donors. Researchers ran the PCR with 60 Vbeta and 13 Jbeta primers. Clones were sequenced by immunoSEQ multiplex PCR, and TCRdb holds only the in-frame ones, with some missing. The sample has about 190,000 clones; about 84% are singletons. Material: PBMCs. The receptors stem from a middle-aged man in good health and CMV-seronegative.

V gene TRBV18 combines with J gene TRBJ2-5; 11 positions agree with TRBD1. TRBJ2-7 matches the DNA end more closely, so the J call is doubtful. Germline-derived CDR1 and CDR2 are KGHSH and LQKENI. The length of the CDR3 is 15 residues. The CDR3 is CASSPGTGGTYEQYF. CDR3 bases: TGTGCCAGCTCACCGGGGACAGGGGGGACCTACGAGCAGTACTTC.

This clone was seen only once. The chain links TRBV2 to TRBJ1-6; no firm D call. This CDR3 is built from 11 residues. The germline V gene encodes CDR1 SNHLY and CDR2 FYNNEI. V lost 5 bases and J lost 10, with 6 bases in between. The CDR3 is CASSRESPLHF. Written as DNA, the CDR3 is TGTGCCAGCAGTCGGGAGTCACCCCTCCACTTT.

The chain carries TRBV11-2 and TRBJ2-1; 16 nucleotides match TRBD2. The germline CDR1 and CDR2 sequences are SGHAT and FQNNGV. The V segment lost 7 bases and the J segment 6 bases; nucleotides outside the gene matches: 9. The CDR3 spans 17 residues. The CDR3, as DNA: TGTGCCAGCACCCCCCCGGGACTAGCGGGAGGGGGCAATGAGCAGTTCTTC. Its translation is CASTPPGLAGGGNEQFF.

This clone was picked up a small number of times. This sequence joins TRBV6-1 and TRBJ1-2; D gene unclear. The CDR3 extends over 13 amino acids. Between the trimmed V and J ends, which lost 4 bases and 4 bases, there was a span of 10 bases. Per germline, CDR1 MNHNS and CDR2 SASEGT. CDR3 sequence reads: CASSGREAYGYTF. For the CDR3, the DNA is TGTGCCAGCAGTGGAAGGGAGGCCTATGGCTACACCTTC.

This chain uses TRBV9 with TRBJ1-3; 7 positions match TRBD1. This CDR3 spans 16 amino acids. The V gene's germline CDR1 is SGDLS and CDR2 YYNGEE. Germline trimming cut 1 base from V and 3 bases from J; bases unmatched to any gene: 7. As DNA, the CDR3 is TGTGCCAGCAGCGTAACCGACAGGGTGGATGGAAACACCATATATTTT. Translated, it gives CASSVTDRVDGNTIYF.

This chain uses TRBV14 with TRBJ2-1; 13 bases map to TRBD2. V was pared by 4 bases and J by 9 bases, with 6 bases of the junction left unmatched. The CDR3 extends over 15 amino acids. Germline V gene data show CDR1 as SGHDN and CDR2 as FVKESK. The CDR3 bases are TGTGCCAGCAGCCCCACTAGCGGGGGGGCCACTGAGCAGTTCTTC. This encodes CASSPTSGGATEQFF.

The J gene is TRBJ1-1, the V gene TRBV27, with 9 bases identical to TRBD1. Germline CDR1 and CDR2: MNHEY and SMNVEV (reference sequence). The CDR3 loop spans 15 amino acids. V lost 3 bases and J lost 5; bases outside the gene matches: 7. The CDR3 protein is CASSFSGTGRTEAFF. The CDR3 DNA follows: TGTGCCAGCAGTTTCTCCGGGACAGGGAGAACTGAAGCTTTCTTT.

The rearrangement uses TRBV7-8 and TRBJ2-1; 8 nucleotides agree with TRBD2. This CDR3 spans 17 amino acids. Germline CDR1 SGHVS, CDR2 FQNEAQ. Trimming removed 1 base from V and 2 bases from J; junction bases left unmatched: 7. As DNA, the CDR3 is TGTGCCAGCAGCTTAGACGGGGCGGGGGGAGCCTACAATGAGCAGTTCTTC. It specifies CASSLDGAGGAYNEQFF.

This chain links TRBV5-5 with TRBJ1-5; D not certain. Germline CDR1 reads SGHKS; CDR2 reads YYEKEE (reference sequence). V lost 2 bases and J 7 bases, leaving 13 bases between the germline ends. The CDR3 spans 14 residues. The CDR3 region is CASSLESPGQPQHF. CDR3 coding DNA: TGTGCCAGCAGCTTAGAGTCCCCGGGGCAGCCCCAGCATTTT.

Points on this clone: At one boundary the junction diverges from the germline segment, which might be a read error. The J gene is TRBJ1-1, the V gene TRBV25-1, with D uncertain. The CDR3 covers 9 residues. Germline-derived CDR1 and CDR2 are MGHDK and SYGVNS. The CDR3 loop reads CASSGVLRF. CDR3 sequence (DNA): TGTGCCAGCAGTGGTGTACTTCGGTTT.

The rearrangement links TRBV18 to TRBJ1-5; perhaps TRBD1 as D (5 bases). CDR1 KGHSH and CDR2 LQKENI come from the germline V gene. The CDR3 sequence is 15 residues long. The ends were cut back, 2 bases at V and 5 bases at J, with 13 bases in the middle. The CDR3 DNA reads TGTGCCAGCTCACCAGGACCTGGGGGGGATCAGCCCCAGCATTTT. This encodes CASSPGPGGDQPQHF.

The CDR3 sequence is CASSQVGQHYEQYF. In DNA, the CDR3 is TGCGCCAGCAGCCAAGTTGGACAGCACTACGAGCAGTACTTC. The V and J genes are TRBV4-1 and TRBJ2-7; perhaps TRBD1 as D (6 bases). Per germline, CDR1 MGHRA and CDR2 YSYEKL. V dropped 1 base and J dropped 3 bases, with 10 bases sitting between them. CDR3 length equals 14 residues.

In its sample, this clone was seen once. The J gene is TRBJ2-2, the V gene TRBV7-9; D not certain. V lost 5 bases, J lost 8 bases, and 6 bases lay in between. Germline V gene lookup returns CDR1 SEHNR and CDR2 FQNEAQ (reference sequence). The CDR3 runs 11 residues. The CDR3 loop is CASSNQGELFF. CDR3 bases: TGTGCCAGCAGCAATCAGGGGGAGCTGTTTTTT.

This clone was counted between two and nine times. The chain combines TRBV7-9 with TRBJ2-2, with a weak D call TRBD1 (6 bases). The CDR3 loop spans 17 amino acids. Per germline, CDR1 SEHNR and CDR2 FQNEAQ (reference sequence). V lost 4 bases and J lost 0, with 15 bases in between. CDR3 in amino acids: CASSSRDKDSNTGELFF. CDR3 sequence (DNA): TGTGCCAGCAGCTCCCGGGACAAGGACTCGAACACCGGGGAGCTGTTTTTT.

This rearrangement joins TRBV6-6 to TRBJ1-2; D may be TRBD1 (5 bases). The germline gives CDR1 MNHNY, CDR2 SVGAGI (reference sequence). Trimming left V 0 bases short and J 8 bases short, with 10 bases between. This CDR3 has 13 residues. CDR3 sequence: CASSYSDSAGYTF. The CDR3 DNA is TGTGCCAGCAGTTACTCAGACAGTGCCGGCTACACCTTC.

There are a few counts of this clone. This sample also contains other DNA sequences that code for the same CDR3. The chain carries TRBV6-5 and TRBJ1-1, with D perhaps matching TRBD1 (6 bases). The CDR3 loop spans 14 amino acids. V gave up 3 bases and J gave up 1 base, with 9 bases separating them. The V gene's germline CDR1 is MNHEY and CDR2 SVGAGI. CDR3 amino acids: CASSYSGENTEAFF. The CDR3 DNA reads TGTGCCAGCAGTTATTCAGGGGAGAACACTGAAGCTTTCTTT.

The rearrangement links TRBV4-1 to TRBJ2-2, with 9 bases that match TRBD1. J lost 7 bases, V lost 2 bases, and 8 bases had no gene match. CDR3 length equals 16 residues. Germline V CDR1 and CDR2: MGHRA, YSYEKL. CDR3 region: CASSQRPTGGVGELFF. CDR3 DNA: TGCGCCAGCAGCCAACGACCGACAGGGGGAGTCGGGGAGCTGTTTTTT.

The V and J genes are TRBV19 and TRBJ1-2; TRBD1 aligns across 8 bases. CDR1 and CDR2 from the germline V gene are LNHDA and SQIVND (reference sequence). The CDR3 totals 14 residues. Losses at the gene ends were 10 bases for V and 0 bases for J; bases not matched to a gene: 7. CDR3 region: CATNPGGSNYGYTF. CDR3 DNA: TGTGCCACAAATCCAGGGGGCTCTAACTATGGCTACACCTTC.

V and J are TRBV7-2 and TRBJ1-4; D call uncertain. The CDR3 runs 13 residues. Germline V gene sequence: CDR1 SGHTA, CDR2 FQGNSA. V lost 5 bases, J lost 3 bases, and 7 bases lay in between. The CDR3 loop is CASSPRSNEKLFF. CDR3 bases: TGTGCCAGCAGCCCACGGTCTAATGAAAAACTGTTTTTT.

The chain joins TRBV5-6 to TRBJ1-5; TRBD1 might be the D (5 bases). The CDR3 runs to 16 residues. Germline CDR1 SGHDT, CDR2 YYEEEE. Trimming left V 1 base short and J 1 base short, with 12 bases between. CDR3 amino acids: CASSLLRGGSNQPQHF. CDR3 nucleotides: TGTGCCAGCAGCTTGCTGAGGGGAGGAAGCAATCAGCCCCAGCATTTT.

The rearrangement links TRBV6-5 to TRBJ2-7, with D possibly matching TRBD1 (6 bases). The V end lost 6 bases, the J end lost 3 bases, and 9 bases lay between the germline ends. This CDR3 spans 12 amino acids. Germline CDR1 reads MNHEY; CDR2 reads SVGAGI. CDR3 nucleotide sequence: TGTGCCAGCAGCTTGGACAGCTACGAGCAGTACTTC. Protein: CASSLDSYEQYF.